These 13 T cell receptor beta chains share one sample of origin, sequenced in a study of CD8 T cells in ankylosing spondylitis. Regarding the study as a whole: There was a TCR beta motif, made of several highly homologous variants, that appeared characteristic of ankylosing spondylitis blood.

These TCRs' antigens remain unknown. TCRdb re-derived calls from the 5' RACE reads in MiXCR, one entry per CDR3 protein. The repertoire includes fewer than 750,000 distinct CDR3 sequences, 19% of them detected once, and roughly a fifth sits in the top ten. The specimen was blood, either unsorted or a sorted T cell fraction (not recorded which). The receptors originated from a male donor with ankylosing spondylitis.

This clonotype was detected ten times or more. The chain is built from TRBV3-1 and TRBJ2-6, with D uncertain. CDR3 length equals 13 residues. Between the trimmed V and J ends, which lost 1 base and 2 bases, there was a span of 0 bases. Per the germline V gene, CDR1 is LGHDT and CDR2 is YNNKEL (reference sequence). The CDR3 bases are TGTGCCAGCAGCCAAGCTGGGGCCAACGTCCTGACTTTC. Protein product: CASSQAGANVLTF.

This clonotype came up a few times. The CDR3 DNA follows: TGTGCCAGCAGTTCGACTAGGCACACAGATACGCAGTATTTT. This translates into CASSSTRHTDTQYF. This chain joins TRBV9 and TRBJ2-3; D is perhaps TRBD2 (6 bases). V lost 5 bases, J lost 2 bases, and 12 bases lay in between. Germline CDR1 and CDR2: SGDLS and YYNGEE. The CDR3 length is 14 residues.

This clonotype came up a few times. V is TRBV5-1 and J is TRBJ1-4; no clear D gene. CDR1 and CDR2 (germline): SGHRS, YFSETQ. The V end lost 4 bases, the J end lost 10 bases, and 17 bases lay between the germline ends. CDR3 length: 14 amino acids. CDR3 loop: CASSRGPGVGKLFF. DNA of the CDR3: TGCGCCAGCAGCCGAGGGCCCGGTGTAGGAAAACTGTTTTTT.

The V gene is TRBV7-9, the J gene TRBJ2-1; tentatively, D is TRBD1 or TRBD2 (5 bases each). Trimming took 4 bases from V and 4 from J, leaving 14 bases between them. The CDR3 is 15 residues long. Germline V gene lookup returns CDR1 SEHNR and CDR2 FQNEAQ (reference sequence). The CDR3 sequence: CASSSRDGPYNEQFF. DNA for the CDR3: TGTGCCAGCAGCTCCCGGGACGGACCATACAATGAGCAGTTCTTC.

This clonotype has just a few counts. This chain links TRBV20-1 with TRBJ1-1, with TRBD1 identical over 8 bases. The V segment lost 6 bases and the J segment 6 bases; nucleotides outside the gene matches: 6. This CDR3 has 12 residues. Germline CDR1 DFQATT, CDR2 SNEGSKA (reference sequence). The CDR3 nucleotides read TGCAGTGCCGACAGGGGAATTGCTGAAGCTTTCTTT. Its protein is CSADRGIAEAFF.

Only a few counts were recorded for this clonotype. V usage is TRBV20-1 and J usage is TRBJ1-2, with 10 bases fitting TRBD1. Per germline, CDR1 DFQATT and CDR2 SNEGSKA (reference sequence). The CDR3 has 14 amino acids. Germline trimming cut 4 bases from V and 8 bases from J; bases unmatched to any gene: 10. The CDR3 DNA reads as TGCAGTGCTAATCTGGGACAGGGGAGGGGCGGCTACACCTTC. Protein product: CSANLGQGRGGYTF.

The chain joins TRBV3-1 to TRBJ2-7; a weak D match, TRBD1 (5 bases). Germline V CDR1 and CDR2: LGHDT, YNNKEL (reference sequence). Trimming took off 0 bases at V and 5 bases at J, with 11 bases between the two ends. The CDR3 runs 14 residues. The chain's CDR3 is CASSQEAGSDEQYF. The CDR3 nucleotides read TGTGCCAGCAGCCAAGAGGCAGGGTCAGACGAGCAGTACTTC.

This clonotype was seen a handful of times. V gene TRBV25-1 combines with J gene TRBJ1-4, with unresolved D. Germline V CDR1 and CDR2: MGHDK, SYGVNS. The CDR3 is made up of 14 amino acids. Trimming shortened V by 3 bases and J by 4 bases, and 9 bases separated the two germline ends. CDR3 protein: CASSEGGFNEKLFF. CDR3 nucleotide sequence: TGTGCCAGCAGTGAGGGAGGGTTTAATGAAAAACTGTTTTTT.

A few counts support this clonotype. The CDR3 here is CASSQGVGHKPYTEAFF. The CDR3 DNA reads TGCGCCAGCAGCCAAGGGGTCGGGCACAAGCCCTACACTGAAGCTTTCTTT. The V call is TRBV4-1, the J call TRBJ1-1; D not certain. Germline V CDR1 and CDR2: MGHRA, YSYEKL. The CDR3 sequence is 17 residues long. Trimming removed 1 base at V and 3 bases at J, with 18 bases between.

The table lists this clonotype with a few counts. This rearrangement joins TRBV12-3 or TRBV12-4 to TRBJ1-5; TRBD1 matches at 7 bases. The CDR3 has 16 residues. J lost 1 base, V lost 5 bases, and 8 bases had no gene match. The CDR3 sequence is CASSHGDSPSNQPQHF. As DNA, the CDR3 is TGTGCCAGCAGTCACGGGGACAGTCCAAGCAATCAGCCCCAGCATTTT.

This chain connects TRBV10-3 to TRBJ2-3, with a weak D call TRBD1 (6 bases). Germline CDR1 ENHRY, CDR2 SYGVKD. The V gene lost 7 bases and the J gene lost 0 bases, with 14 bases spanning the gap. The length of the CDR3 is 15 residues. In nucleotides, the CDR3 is TGTGCCATCAATAACGGACAGACTAGCACAGATACGCAGTATTTT. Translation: CAINNGQTSTDTQYF.

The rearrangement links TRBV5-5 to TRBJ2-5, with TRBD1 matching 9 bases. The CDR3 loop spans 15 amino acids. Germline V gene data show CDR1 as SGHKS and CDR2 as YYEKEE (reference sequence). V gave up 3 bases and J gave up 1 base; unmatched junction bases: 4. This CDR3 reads CASSWGDRAQETQYF. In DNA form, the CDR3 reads TGTGCCAGCAGCTGGGGGGACAGGGCCCAAGAGACCCAGTACTTC.

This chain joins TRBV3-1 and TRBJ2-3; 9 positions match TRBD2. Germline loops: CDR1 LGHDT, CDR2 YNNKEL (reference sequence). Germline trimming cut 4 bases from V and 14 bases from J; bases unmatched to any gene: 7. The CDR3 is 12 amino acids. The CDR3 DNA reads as TGTGCCAGCAGCCCCCAGGGACTAGCAGTGTATTTT. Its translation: CASSPQGLAVYF.